The 5 T cell receptor beta chains reported below all come from one sample, sequenced in a study of blood T cell repertoires in COVID-19. TCRdb's copy holds only in-frame clones and misses some; the assay was immunoSEQ multiplex PCR. The sample holds roughly 290,000 clones, 80% to 90% seen once. Sequencing used peripheral blood. All receptors derive from a woman between 50 and 59 years old who had recovered from COVID-19.

CDR3 nucleotides: TGTGCCAGCACTGGGACAGGCACTGAAGCTTTCTTT. Amino acid sequence: CASTGTGTEAFF. This rearrangement joins TRBV25-1 to TRBJ1-1; TRBD1 matches 8 bases. The CDR3 consists of 12 residues. V shed 7 bases and J 4 bases; nucleotides not matched to a gene: 2. From germline, CDR1 is MGHDK and CDR2 SYGVNS.

The chain combines TRBV5-1 with TRBJ1-1, with 10 bases identical to TRBD1. Germline CDR1 SGHRS, CDR2 YFSETQ. V gave up 0 bases and J gave up 4 bases; unmatched junction bases: 3. CDR3 size: 15 residues. The CDR3 spells CASSLVDRGGTEAFF. CDR3 nucleotide sequence: TGCGCCAGCAGCTTGGTGGACAGGGGGGGCACTGAAGCTTTCTTT.

The rearrangement uses TRBV6-5 and TRBJ2-1; D is ambiguous. The V gene's germline CDR1 is MNHEY and CDR2 SVGAGI. The CDR3 sequence is 11 residues long. Trimming took off 3 bases at V and 10 bases at J, with 7 bases between the two ends. Here the CDR3 reads CASSYYREQFF. CDR3 nucleotide sequence: TGTGCCAGCAGTTATTACCGGGAGCAGTTCTTC.

The chain recombines TRBV19 with TRBJ1-5, with TRBD1 identical over 7 bases. V was clipped by 6 bases and J by 4 bases; unmatched bases: 6. Germline V gene data show CDR1 as LNHDA and CDR2 as SQIVND (reference sequence). The CDR3 runs 14 residues. DNA of the CDR3: TGTGCCAGTAGACCGGGACAGAGAAATCAGCCCCAGCATTTT. This codes for CASRPGQRNQPQHF.

Worth noting for this clone: Other nucleotide sequences in the sample specify the same CDR3. This chain joins TRBV7-2 and TRBJ2-3; D gene uncertain. The CDR3 loop spans 13 amino acids. The V and J ends lost 2 bases and 1 base respectively, with 4 bases between them. CDR1 is SGHTA, CDR2 FQGNSA, per germline. CDR3 loop: CASSLPGTDTQYF. As DNA, the CDR3 is TGTGCCAGCAGCTTACCGGGCACAGATACGCAGTATTTT.